The next 22 T cell receptor beta chains were all read from a single sample in a study of beta chain features in type 1 diabetes. The sequenced template was cDNA made from the entire isolated RNA. The assay was immunoSEQ multiplex PCR, and TCRdb's table has in-frame clones only and misses some. In the table there are about 900,000 clones, 15% to 20% of which are singletons. Sequenced sample: naive CD4+ T cells from blood. These receptors were obtained from a woman aged 18-29 years in good health.

This clone was seen a few times. This chain links TRBV7-6 with TRBJ2-2; D ambiguous. V was cut by 4 bases and J by 6 bases, with 6 bases left in between. This CDR3 has 12 amino acids. Germline V lookup: CDR1 SGHVS, CDR2 FNYEAQ. The CDR3 bases are TGTGCCAGCAGCTACGAAGCCGGGGAGCTGTTTTTT. Residues: CASSYEAGELFF.

This clone has more than one count but fewer than ten. The gene calls are TRBV28 and TRBJ1-2; unclear D gene. V lost 3 bases and J lost 7, with 3 bases in between. CDR1 is MDHEN, CDR2 SYDVKM, per germline. The CDR3 consists of 10 residues. DNA of the CDR3: TGTGCCAGCAGTTTTCCTGGCTACACCTTC. Translating it yields CASSFPGYTF.

This clone turned up a few times. This chain joins TRBV2 and TRBJ2-7; D is perhaps TRBD2 (6 bases). Germline V gene sequence: CDR1 SNHLY, CDR2 FYNNEI. Trimming shortened V by 1 base and J by 5 bases, and 15 bases separated the two germline ends. The CDR3 is 15 amino acids. CDR3: CASSEVRRVADEQYF. CDR3 DNA sequence: TGTGCCAGCAGTGAAGTGAGGAGGGTTGCGGACGAGCAGTACTTC.

This clone was detected only once. The DNA of the CDR3 is TGTGCCAGCAGTGAGAGCAGTCCCCGGAATGGCTACACCTTC. Translated, it gives CASSESSPRNGYTF. The chain carries TRBV6-1 and TRBJ1-2; D is unresolved. V dropped 3 bases and J dropped 6 bases, with 14 bases sitting between them. Germline V CDR1 and CDR2: MNHNS, SASEGT. The CDR3 consists of 14 residues.

This clone showed up just a few times. The DNA for the CDR3 is TGTGCCAGCAGTGGACAGGCATTCTATGGCTACACCTTC. Residues: CASSGQAFYGYTF. This sequence joins TRBV2 and TRBJ1-2; D perhaps matches TRBD1 (6 bases). Germline V gene sequence: CDR1 SNHLY, CDR2 FYNNEI. V was trimmed by 4 bases and J by 4 bases, leaving 10 bases between them. This CDR3 contains 13 residues.

This clone was observed a handful of times. The chain employs TRBV7-2 and TRBJ2-1; D may be TRBD1 or TRBD2 (5 bases each). The CDR3 loop spans 14 amino acids. The germline V gene encodes CDR1 SGHTA and CDR2 FQGNSA. Trimming left V 5 bases short and J 5 bases short, with 13 bases between. CDR3 DNA: TGTGCCAGCAGCCCGGGACCACATAACAATGAGCAGTTCTTC. This codes for CASSPGPHNNEQFF.

The sample holds a few counts of this clone. The chain is built from TRBV2 and TRBJ2-1; possible D gene TRBD1, 5 bases. Germline CDR1 and CDR2: SNHLY and FYNNEI. The CDR3 runs 13 residues. Trimming removed 3 bases at V and 9 bases at J, with 12 bases between. The CDR3 is CASSEAGWGEQFF. The CDR3 coding sequence is TGTGCCAGCAGTGAGGCAGGGTGGGGTGAGCAGTTCTTC.

This clone has just a few counts. J is TRBJ2-3 and V is TRBV15; D possibly corresponds to TRBD2 (6 bases). Germline-derived CDR1 and CDR2 are LNHNV and YYDKDF (reference sequence). Trimming shortened V by 4 bases and J by 2 bases, and 28 bases separated the two germline ends. The CDR3 covers 20 residues. The CDR3 sequence is CATSNPHPPWRDGNTDTQYF. DNA of the CDR3: TGTGCCACCAGCAACCCCCATCCCCCATGGCGGGACGGTAACACAGATACGCAGTATTTT.

This clone was counted ten times or more. The genes are TRBV14 and TRBJ2-1; D uncertain. The germline V gene encodes CDR1 SGHDN and CDR2 FVKESK. V shed 8 bases and J shed 0 bases, with 8 bases lying between them. This CDR3 comprises 13 residues. The CDR3, as DNA: TGTGCCAGCGGGAAGCTCTCCTACAATGAGCAGTTCTTC. Its protein is CASGKLSYNEQFF.

The chain links TRBV5-1 to TRBJ1-2, with 11 bases fitting TRBD1. Germline V gene data show CDR1 as SGHRS and CDR2 as YFSETQ. CDR3 length: 14 amino acids. J gave up 9 bases and V 5 bases, and 9 bases lay outside the gene matches. CDR3 residues: CASSNPGTGGSYTF. The CDR3 DNA reads TGCGCCAGCAGTAACCCCGGGACAGGGGGAAGCTACACCTTC.

V and J are TRBV5-8 and TRBJ2-4; D possibly corresponds to TRBD1 (5 bases). V dropped 5 bases and J dropped 3 bases, with 12 bases sitting between them. Germline V lookup: CDR1 SGHTS, CDR2 YDEGEE. The CDR3 consists of 14 residues. This chain's CDR3 is CASRQESNKNIQYF. The CDR3 bases are TGTGCCAGCAGACAGGAATCGAACAAAAACATTCAGTACTTC.

This chain uses TRBV7-2 with TRBJ2-2; no clear D gene. CDR3 size: 14 residues. The germline V gene encodes CDR1 SGHTA and CDR2 FQGNSA. Trimming took 1 base from V and 1 from J, leaving 4 bases between them. This chain's CDR3 is CASSLEQNTGELFF. In DNA, the CDR3 is TGTGCCAGCAGCTTAGAACAGAACACCGGGGAGCTGTTTTTT.

This chain connects TRBV28 to TRBJ2-7; 8 bases fit TRBD1. With 5 bases clipped from V and 0 bases from J, the junction kept 6 bases outside the gene matches. The CDR3 is 15 amino acids. Per the germline V gene, CDR1 is MDHEN and CDR2 is SYDVKM. DNA for the CDR3: TGTGCCAGCAGTCTACAGGGGGATCCCTCCTACGAGCAGTACTTC. Translation gives CASSLQGDPSYEQYF.

This clone was counted only a few times. The chain carries TRBV14 and TRBJ2-3; D might be TRBD1 (6 bases). The germline V gene has CDR1 SGHDN and CDR2 FVKESK. Trimming cost V 8 bases and J 6 bases, with 21 bases left between them. This CDR3 is built from 15 residues. This CDR3 reads CASGILGHTSDTQYF. CDR3 DNA sequence: TGTGCCAGCGGAATACTGGGACACACTTCGGATACGCAGTATTTT.

This clone was counted between two and nine times. The chain couples TRBV18 to TRBJ2-5, with D maybe TRBD1 (6 bases). V was clipped by 5 bases and J by 4 bases, with 11 bases between them. Germline values: CDR1 KGHSH, CDR2 LQKENI. The CDR3 contains 13 residues. This CDR3 is CASSTTRGETQYF. The CDR3 region has the DNA TGTGCCAGCTCAACCACCAGGGGAGAGACCCAGTACTTC. The full variable domain, with the rest looked up from reference TRBV18 and TRBJ2-5, is NAGVMQNPRHLVRRRGQEARLRCSPMKGHSHVYWYRQLPEEGLKFMVYLQKENIIDESGMPKERFSAEFPKEGPSILRIQQVVRGDSAAYFCASSTTRGETQYFGPGTRLLVL.

CDR3 nucleotides: TGCGCCAGCAGCTTGGATCGTGGGAGTGAGACCCAGTACTTC. This encodes CASSLDRGSETQYF. This chain connects TRBV5-1 to TRBJ2-5; TRBD2 is a possible D gene (5 bases). Germline CDR1 SGHRS, CDR2 YFSETQ. The CDR3 covers 14 residues. V dropped 0 bases and J dropped 5 bases, with 11 bases sitting between them.

The chain uses TRBV7-9 and TRBJ2-3; 8 bases match TRBD1. CDR1 and CDR2 from the germline V gene are SEHNR and FQNEAQ (reference sequence). The CDR3 length is 15 residues. V lost 4 bases and J lost 5; bases outside the gene matches: 8. CDR3 sequence: CASSYSQGAEDTQYF. The CDR3 DNA sequence: TGTGCCAGCAGCTATTCCCAGGGGGCTGAAGATACGCAGTATTTT.

This clone was seen more than once but under ten times. The chain employs TRBV27 and TRBJ2-5; 9 nucleotides line up with TRBD1. Germline assignment: CDR1 MNHEY and CDR2 SMNVEV (reference sequence). Trimming took 6 bases from V and 4 from J; bases not matched to a gene: 3. CDR3 length equals 13 residues. CDR3 DNA sequence: TGTGCCAGCAGAACGACAGGGGGAGAGACCCAGTACTTC. This gives the protein CASRTTGGETQYF.

The CDR3 loop is CASSFTGEWAAFF. The CDR3, as DNA: TGTGCCAGCAGCTTCACAGGGGAATGGGCAGCTTTCTTT. The chain combines TRBV5-8 with TRBJ1-1, with 7 positions matching TRBD1. There are 13 residues in the CDR3. The V gene's germline CDR1 is SGHTS and CDR2 YDEGEE. With 2 bases clipped from V and 10 bases from J, the junction kept 8 bases outside the gene matches.

The rearrangement links TRBV7-8 to TRBJ2-1, with D unresolved. This CDR3 is built from 11 residues. V lost 3 bases and J 7 bases, leaving 4 bases between the germline ends. Germline assignment: CDR1 SGHVS and CDR2 FQNEAQ. CDR3 nucleotide sequence: TGTGCCAGCAGCTTTTTTAATGAGCAGTTCTTC. This encodes CASSFFNEQFF.

CDR3: CASSALLTSGSLGEQFF. For the CDR3, the DNA is TGTGCCAGCAGCGCTTTACTTACTAGCGGGAGTTTGGGCGAGCAGTTCTTC. The V and J genes are TRBV5-6 and TRBJ2-1; 11 bases line up with TRBD2. V shed 4 bases and J 10 bases; nucleotides not matched to a gene: 16. The CDR3 has 17 amino acids. Looked up from germline, CDR1 is SGHDT and CDR2 is YYEEEE.

The chain combines TRBV6-1 with TRBJ1-5; 7 nucleotides agree with TRBD1. CDR1 is MNHNS, CDR2 SASEGT, per germline. The CDR3 totals 13 residues. Germline trimming cut 6 bases from V and 4 bases from J; bases unmatched to any gene: 3. As DNA, the CDR3 is TGTGCCAGCAGCAAGGGGGCGAATCAGCCCCAGCATTTT. Residues: CASSKGANQPQHF.